This TCR beta chain stems from a study of blood T cells in healthy people across ages. This clonotype has only a few counts. V was trimmed by 0 bases and J by 6 bases, leaving 9 bases between them. Germline values: CDR1 MNHNY, CDR2 SVGAGI (reference sequence). The CDR3 totals 13 residues. Together with a sample-barcoded 5' primer, a J-beta primer mix was included in a second PCR lasting about 6 to 11 cycles. TCRdb analysed the 5' RACE reads with MiXCR anew, one entry per CDR3 protein. The repertoire includes around 1.7 million distinct CDR3 sequences, approximately 30% of them detected once, and roughly 8% sits in the top ten.

This receptor was taken from a woman aged 25 to 39 in good health. The source material was blood. The chain carries TRBV6-6 and TRBJ2-7; no reliable D call. For the CDR3, the DNA is TGTGCCAGCAGTTACTCGGCCCGGGCCGAGCAGTACTTC. Protein sequence: CASSYSARAEQYF.